This T cell receptor beta chain comes out of a study of blood T cells in healthy people across ages (dated by TCRdb to 2015 to 2017). In terms of the full investigation: In model experiments, template switching captured about one uniquely barcoded TCR beta cDNA molecule for every two T cells. Age-related changes in TCR beta repertoire diversity were measured in the study by deep sequencing normalized with unique cDNA molecular identifiers. Using the same blood draw, the study looked at two additional independent replicas of 1 million unique cDNA reads for two donors, one aged 18 to 30 and the other aged 80 or older. Donors were grouped into four age groups: young (average roughly 16 years), middle-aged (around 39), aged (around 56) and long-lived (around 80).

Libraries were made using 5' RACE. Data came from an Illumina HiSeq 2500. A second PCR of 7 to 11 cycles was performed with a sample-barcoded 5' primer and a J-beta primer mix. A unique molecular identifier was introduced onto each TCR beta cDNA molecule by a template-switch 5' adaptor carrying 12 random nucleotides. Each sample yielded at least 3 million CDR3-containing paired-end reads. The Mint cDNA synthesis kit, primed by a TRBC-specific oligonucleotide, was used to synthesize first-strand cDNA from all RNA. Following uracil-DNA glycosylase treatment, a first 18-cycle PCR with universal primers M1SS and BC2_uni_R was performed on all cDNA. From the authors' description of their analysis: Normalization of each sample was performed by random selection of 1 million high-quality reads, each carrying a distinct molecular identifier. Reads with shared molecular identifiers were discarded instead of being binned into consensus sequences. CDR3 identification, clonotype clustering and error correction used MiTCR with a Q25 quality threshold and the strictest error-elimination algorithm. A nonparametric unseen species model with Euler transformation was used to estimate a lower bound on total TCR beta diversity. Using fastp at Q25 and MiXCR, TCRdb reprocessed the public reads and kept productive beta chains. Each record represents a unique CDR3 protein, reported with the most common genes and DNA among its rows. The V and J calls, along with clone size, are taken from TCRdb and not from the paper's own processing. The table for this sample lists hundreds of thousands of distinct CDR3 sequences; 24% of them were counted only once. The top ten clonotypes cover around 10% of the sample.

The trim is 4 bases for V and 7 bases for J, with a gap of 12 bases between the germline ends. Looking up the germline V gene yields CDR1 SGHDT and CDR2 YYEEEE. From the cysteine up to the phenylalanine, the CDR3 has a length of 13 residues. Of all the DNA, just the CDR3 is kept, 39 bases in frame from base 1. Here is what the overall study found, with its caveats: Because the CMV infection status of the donors was unknown, age-related changes in expanded clonotypes may potentially have been confounded. Estimates of total diversity from one million sequenced T cells were regarded as lower bounds and underestimates. Since profiling was done on bulk unsorted PBMCs, naive and antigen-experienced compartments could not be conclusively compared. Observed TCR beta diversity per million T cells fell roughly linearly with age, and a significant reduction was already apparent by age roughly 40. Observed TCR beta diversity correlated strongly with the percentage of naive T cells measured by flow cytometry. Compared with the aged group, more naive CD4+ T cells, fewer expanded clones and increased TCR diversity were shown by the long-lived group, suggesting age selection.

Donors were 35 to 40 systemically healthy Caucasian individuals from Russia aged 6 to 90 years. Around 9.7 milliliters of peripheral blood were collected from each donor into EDTA-treated Vacutainer tubes. PBMCs were isolated by Ficoll-Paque density-gradient centrifugation, with at least 7 million obtained per sample. Total RNA, at least 6 micrograms per sample, was extracted from PBMCs with Trizol reagent. Naive CD45RAhigh/CD27high T cell percentages were measured by flow cytometry on a PBMC aliquot from every donor. On this clonotype: Its antigen has not been determined. Within one base of it there is no much larger clone, and no base qualities were kept.

Separately, the same data were catalogued under a study of T cells of mothers and their children. As noted in the second study: Nine systemically healthy Caucasian individuals, comprising three mothers and their six children, were included as donors. cDNA synthesis consumed the entire amount of extracted RNA, loaded at about 1.5 ug RNA in each 15 ul reaction. In the second PCR, the M1S primer introduced both the sample barcodes and 2-4 random nucleotides. Over 10 million TCR beta CDR3 reads came from each mother, compared with 3.3 million or so reads from each child. Thymic selection shapes the output of TCR recombination in a similar way in related and unrelated pairs, and inherited differences have a minor effect. Normalized repertoire overlap was always found to be slightly, but never significantly, higher in related mother-child pairs than in unrelated mother-child pairs. Persistent microchimeric T cell clones were not detected, at a sensitivity of about 100 clones per million clonotypes. The study used deep NGS to compare TCR beta repertoires of mothers and children, seeking features distinguishing related mother-child pairs from unrelated individuals. The mean age was approximately 41 +/- 4 years for the mothers and about 10 +/- 4 years for the children. After adapters were ligated using NEBNext reagents, the libraries underwent 100+100 nt paired-end sequencing on an Illumina HiSeq 2000. To prevent cross-contamination, the mother and child libraries were prepared a month apart and were sequenced in separate runs. For each donor, between roughly 450,000 and 2,100,000 distinct TCR beta clonotypes were identified. Naive TCR beta clonotypes were estimated from low-frequency clonotypes matched to each donor's FACS-determined naive share, without sorting.

The TCR was taken from a boy aged 5-17 years in good health. The chain uses TRBV5-6 and TRBJ2-1, with the D gene too uncertain to name. The sequenced sample consisted of blood. The CDR3 protein is CASSLGWGNEQFF. Here is the DNA: TGTGCCAGCAGCCTAGGATGGGGAAATGAGCAGTTCTTC.